The 21 T cell receptor beta chains below come from one sample, sequenced in a study of pediatric ulcerative colitis. Only in-frame clones appear in the TCRdb table, and some are missing; sequencing was by immunoSEQ multiplex PCR. Of more than 50,000 clones in the sample, 87% were seen once. The sequenced sample was blood. The receptors stem from a boy younger than 18 who was a control in a study of pediatric ulcerative colitis.

This chain's CDR3 is CASSDISSGGADTQYF. The CDR3 region has the DNA TGTGCCAGCAGTGACATCTCTAGCGGGGGGGCAGATACGCAGTATTTT. The chain joins TRBV6-4 to TRBJ2-3; TRBD2 matches at 12 bases. This CDR3 has 16 amino acids. Germline V gene sequence: CDR1 MRHNA, CDR2 SNTAGT. V was clipped by 2 bases and J by 4 bases; unmatched bases: 4.

The chain couples TRBV2 to TRBJ1-2; the match to TRBD1 covers 10 bases. With V trimmed by 2 bases and J by 7 bases, 10 bases remained unmatched. CDR1 is SNHLY, CDR2 FYNNEI, per germline. The length of the CDR3 is 16 residues. The CDR3 nucleotides are TGTGCCAGCAGTGAATGGGCCCCGACAGGGGGCTCTGGCTACACCTTC. Encoded protein: CASSEWAPTGGSGYTF. The complete variable domain, with remaining parts taken from reference TRBV2 and TRBJ1-2, reads EPEVTQTPSHQVTQMGQEVILRCVPISNHLYFYWYRQILGQKVEFLVSFYNNEISEKSEIFDDQFSVERPDGSNFTLKIRSTKLEDSAMYFCASSEWAPTGGSGYTFGSGTRLTVV.

This chain joins TRBV6-6 and TRBJ2-7; D call uncertain. This CDR3 has 13 residues. Trimming cost V 0 bases and J 2 bases, with 5 bases left between them. Germline CDR1 is MNHNY and CDR2 is SVGAGI (reference sequence). CDR3 DNA sequence: TGTGCCAGCAGTTACTCTGGTGCCTACGAGCAGTACTTC. Translating gives CASSYSGAYEQYF.

The V gene is TRBV28, the J gene TRBJ2-7, with TRBD1 matching 8 bases. Per the germline V gene, CDR1 is MDHEN and CDR2 is SYDVKM. V dropped 4 bases and J dropped 2; count of bases not matched to a gene: 7. CDR3 length: 15 amino acids. The CDR3 coding sequence is TGTGCCAGCAGTTCTGGGACAGGTGTAACCTACGAGCAGTACTTC. Its translation: CASSSGTGVTYEQYF. The full variable domain, its missing parts supplied by reference TRBV28 and TRBJ2-7, is DVKVTQSSRYLVKRTGEKVFLECVQDMDHENMFWYRQDPGLGLRLIYFSYDVKMKEKGDIPEGYSVSREKKERFSLILESASTNQTSMYLCASSSGTGVTYEQYFGPGTRLTVT.

The V and J genes are TRBV4-3 and TRBJ2-5; TRBD1 agrees at 7 bases. CDR3 size: 16 residues. V lost 0 bases and J lost 5; bases outside the gene matches: 9. In germline, CDR1 is LGHNA, CDR2 YSLEER. In nucleotides, the CDR3 is TGCGCCAGCAGCCAAGATAGGACAGGCGCGCAGGAGACCCAGTACTTC. It codes for CASSQDRTGAQETQYF.

The chain is built from TRBV6-5 and TRBJ1-2; D gene ambiguous. Per the germline V gene, CDR1 is MNHEY and CDR2 is SVGAGI. This CDR3 has 14 residues. The V gene lost 2 bases and the J gene lost 0 bases, with 7 bases spanning the gap. The CDR3 is CASSYAEANYGYTF. CDR3 nucleotides: TGTGCCAGCAGTTACGCTGAAGCTAACTATGGCTACACCTTC.

The gene calls are TRBV5-1 and TRBJ1-4; no clear D gene. The V and J ends lost 3 bases and 0 bases respectively, with 6 bases between them. Germline values: CDR1 SGHRS, CDR2 YFSETQ. The CDR3 contains 14 residues. As DNA, the CDR3 is TGCGCCAGCAGCTCTCAGTCAACTAATGAAAAACTGTTTTTT. This translates into CASSSQSTNEKLFF.

The V gene is TRBV30, the J gene TRBJ2-3, with unresolved D. V lost 5 bases, J lost 7 bases, and 10 bases lay in between. The CDR3 consists of 11 residues. The germline CDR1 and CDR2 sequences are GTSNPN and SVGIG (reference sequence). CDR3 protein: CAWSPVNTQYF. For the CDR3, the DNA is TGTGCCTGGTCCCCGGTGAATACGCAGTATTTT.

The chain links TRBV28 to TRBJ1-3; unclear D gene. Germline loops: CDR1 MDHEN, CDR2 SYDVKM. CDR3 length: 15 residues. Trimming cost V 6 bases and J 0 bases, with 12 bases left between them. Here the CDR3 DNA reads TGTGCCAGCAGATCACAAGCATTCTCTGGAAACACCATATATTTT. Amino acid sequence: CASRSQAFSGNTIYF.

The chain's CDR3 is CATSREWGLAGDTQYF. In DNA, the CDR3 is TGTGCCACCAGCAGAGAATGGGGACTAGCGGGGGATACGCAGTATTTT. The rearrangement uses TRBV15 and TRBJ2-3, with TRBD2 matching over 13 bases. Per germline, CDR1 LNHNV and CDR2 YYDKDF (reference sequence). J lost 6 bases, V lost 0 bases, and 3 bases had no gene match. The CDR3 consists of 16 residues.

The CDR3 here is CASSLGVGGKLFF. The CDR3 nucleotides are TGTGCCAGCAGCTTAGGCGTAGGGGGAAAACTGTTTTTT. This sequence joins TRBV11-2 and TRBJ1-4, with D perhaps matching TRBD1 (6 bases). V was clipped by 1 base and J by 10 bases, with 10 bases between them. The germline V gene has CDR1 SGHAT and CDR2 FQNNGV. The CDR3 sequence is 13 residues long.

As DNA, the CDR3 is TGTGCCAGCAGTGAAGCAACGGGACTAGCGGGGGCCTACGAGCAGTACTTC. Its protein product is CASSEATGLAGAYEQYF. The chain employs TRBV2 and TRBJ2-7; TRBD2 matches at 14 bases. The germline V gene encodes CDR1 SNHLY and CDR2 FYNNEI. The V gene end was trimmed by 0 bases and the J gene end by 2 bases; junction bases not matched to a gene: 3. The CDR3 covers 17 residues.

The rearrangement uses TRBV5-6 and TRBJ1-1; D remains ambiguous. Looked up from germline, CDR1 is SGHDT and CDR2 is YYEEEE. V was clipped by 2 bases and J by 0 bases, with 8 bases between them. CDR3 length: 14 amino acids. As DNA, the CDR3 is TGTGCCAGCAGCTTTTGGGTCATGAACACTGAAGCTTTCTTT. Translation: CASSFWVMNTEAFF.

This chain joins TRBV10-3 and TRBJ2-7; 9 bases map to TRBD1. Unmatched junction bases numbered 6, after V lost 7 bases and J lost 5 bases. Germline V gives CDR1 ENHRY, CDR2 SYGVKD. This CDR3 is 13 amino acids long. The CDR3 nucleotides are TGTGCCATCACGGGACAGGGTAGTGACGAGCAGTACTTC. This gives the protein CAITGQGSDEQYF.

V usage is TRBV19 and J usage is TRBJ1-4; 7 nucleotides agree with TRBD1. Germline assignment: CDR1 LNHDA and CDR2 SQIVND (reference sequence). The CDR3 sequence is 15 residues long. Trimming at V came to 6 bases and at J to 4 bases, leaving 8 bases not matched to a gene. CDR3 coding DNA: TGTGCCAGTAGCCCACGGACAGGCGTTAATGAAAAACTGTTTTTT. It specifies CASSPRTGVNEKLFF.

The chain couples TRBV6-1 to TRBJ2-7, with TRBD1 identical over 11 bases. After removal of 3 bases from V and 6 bases from J, the junction contained 7 bases not matched to a gene. Germline V gives CDR1 MNHNS, CDR2 SASEGT. This CDR3 contains 15 residues. For the CDR3, the DNA is TGTGCCAGCAGTGAGAAGGACAGGGGGCGCACCGAGCAGTACTTC. Translated, it gives CASSEKDRGRTEQYF.

The chain recombines TRBV11-2 with TRBJ2-7, with 14 nucleotides matching TRBD2. The CDR3 runs 16 residues. The J segment lost 4 bases and the V segment lost 4 bases, leaving 6 bases of the junction unmatched. Germline-derived CDR1 and CDR2 are SGHAT and FQNNGV. CDR3: CASSSPGLAGVYEQYF. The CDR3 nucleotides are TGTGCCAGCAGCTCACCGGGACTAGCGGGAGTGTACGAGCAGTACTTC.

The J gene is TRBJ2-7, the V gene TRBV5-8; no reliable D call. Germline V lookup: CDR1 SGHTS, CDR2 YDEGEE. This CDR3 has 15 amino acids. V shed 4 bases and J shed 4 bases, with 18 bases lying between them. The CDR3 nucleotides are TGTGCCAGCAGCCGCTTTCTGAACTCTGCTTACGAGCAGTACTTC. Translated: CASSRFLNSAYEQYF.

This chain connects TRBV5-1 to TRBJ1-2; a weak D match, TRBD1 (5 bases). V lost 0 bases, J lost 4 bases, and 13 bases lay in between. Looked up from germline, CDR1 is SGHRS and CDR2 is YFSETQ. The CDR3 loop spans 15 amino acids. CDR3: CASSLVSNGAYGYTF. The CDR3 coding sequence is TGCGCCAGCAGCTTGGTATCAAACGGGGCCTATGGCTACACCTTC.

This clone has a single count. The chain combines TRBV27 with TRBJ2-2; 7 bases line up with TRBD2. V lost 6 bases to trimming and J lost 1 base; unmatched junction nucleotides: 11. The CDR3 spans 17 residues. The germline CDR1 and CDR2 sequences are MNHEY and SMNVEV (reference sequence). The chain's CDR3 is CASSPLGQRGNTGELFF. CDR3 nucleotides: TGTGCCAGCAGCCCCCTTGGGCAGCGGGGGAACACCGGGGAGCTGTTTTTT.

The chain carries TRBV28 and TRBJ1-1; no clear D. Germline CDR1 and CDR2: MDHEN and SYDVKM. The CDR3 contains 14 residues. V was clipped by 4 bases and J by 3 bases, with 12 bases between them. CDR3 amino acids: CASSSRIWYTEAFF. The CDR3 coding sequence is TGTGCCAGCAGTTCGAGGATCTGGTACACTGAAGCTTTCTTT.